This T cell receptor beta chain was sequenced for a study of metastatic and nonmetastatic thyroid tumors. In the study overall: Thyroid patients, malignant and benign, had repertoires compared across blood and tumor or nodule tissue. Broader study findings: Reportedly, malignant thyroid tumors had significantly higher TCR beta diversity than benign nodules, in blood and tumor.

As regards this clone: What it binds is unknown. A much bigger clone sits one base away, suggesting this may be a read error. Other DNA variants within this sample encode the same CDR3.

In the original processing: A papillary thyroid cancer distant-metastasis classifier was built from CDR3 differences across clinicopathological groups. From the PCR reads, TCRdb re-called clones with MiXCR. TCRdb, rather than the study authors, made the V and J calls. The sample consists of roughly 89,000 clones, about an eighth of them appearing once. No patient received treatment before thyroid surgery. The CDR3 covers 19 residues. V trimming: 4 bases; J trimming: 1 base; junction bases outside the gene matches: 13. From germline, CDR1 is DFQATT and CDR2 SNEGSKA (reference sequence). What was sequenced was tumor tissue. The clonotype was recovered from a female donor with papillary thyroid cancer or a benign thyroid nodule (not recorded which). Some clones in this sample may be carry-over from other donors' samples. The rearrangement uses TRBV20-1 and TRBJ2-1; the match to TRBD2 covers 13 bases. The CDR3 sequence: CSATKPGLAGVRSYNEQFF. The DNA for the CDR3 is TGCAGTGCTACGAAACCTGGACTAGCGGGGGTAAGATCCTACAATGAGCAGTTCTTC.